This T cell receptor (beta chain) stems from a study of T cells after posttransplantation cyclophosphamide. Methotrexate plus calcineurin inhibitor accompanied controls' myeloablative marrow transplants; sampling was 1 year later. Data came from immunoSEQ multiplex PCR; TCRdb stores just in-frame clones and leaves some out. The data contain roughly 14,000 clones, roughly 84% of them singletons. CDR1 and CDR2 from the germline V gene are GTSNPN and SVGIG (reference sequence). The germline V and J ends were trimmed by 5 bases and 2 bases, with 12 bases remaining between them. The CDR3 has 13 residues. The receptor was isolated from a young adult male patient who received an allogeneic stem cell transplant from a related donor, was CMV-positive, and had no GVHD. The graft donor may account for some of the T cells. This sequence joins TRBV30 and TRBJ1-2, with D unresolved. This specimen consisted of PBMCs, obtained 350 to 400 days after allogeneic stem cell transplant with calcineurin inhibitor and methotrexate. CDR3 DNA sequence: TGTGCCTGGTCTTTAAATTTCAACTATGGCTACACCTTC. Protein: CAWSLNFNYGYTF.